The 8 T cell receptor beta chains presented below share a single source sample, sequenced in a study of T cells after posttransplantation cyclophosphamide. The assay was immunoSEQ multiplex PCR, and TCRdb's table has in-frame clones only and misses some. Altogether roughly 70,000 clones are present, around 93% being singletons, with the ten largest covering nearly 3%. The sample taken for sequencing was PBMCs. These receptors all stem from a woman in her 30s in good health and a related stem cell transplant donor.

This chain connects TRBV11-2 to TRBJ1-2; 8 bases agree with TRBD1. The CDR3 sequence is 13 residues long. V dropped 4 bases and J dropped 4; count of bases not matched to a gene: 2. Germline CDR1 SGHAT, CDR2 FQNNGV. Here the CDR3 reads CASSYGQGYGYTF. In DNA, the CDR3 is TGTGCCAGCAGCTACGGACAGGGCTATGGCTACACCTTC.

CDR3 region: CASSFGTGQETQYF. The CDR3 DNA is TGTGCCAGCAGCTTTGGGACAGGGCAAGAGACCCAGTACTTC. The chain links TRBV11-3 to TRBJ2-5; 9 nucleotides match TRBD1. The length of the CDR3 is 14 residues. The J segment lost 2 bases and the V segment lost 3 bases, leaving 1 base of the junction unmatched. Germline V gives CDR1 SGHNT, CDR2 YENEEA.

J is TRBJ1-3 and V is TRBV19; the D gene is possibly TRBD1 (5 bases). Germline V gene data show CDR1 as LNHDA and CDR2 as SQIVND (reference sequence). The CDR3 has 14 amino acids. The V end was cut by 4 bases, the J end by 9 bases, with 16 bases between. The CDR3 spells CASSNFGARATIYF. Written as DNA, the CDR3 is TGTGCCAGTAGTAATTTCGGGGCCCGAGCCACCATATATTTT.

The V and J genes are TRBV27 and TRBJ1-2; D is perhaps TRBD1 (6 bases). CDR1 is MNHEY, CDR2 SMNVEV, per germline (reference sequence). This CDR3 is built from 16 residues. Trimming stripped 4 bases from V and 4 bases from J, with 19 bases between. The CDR3 reads CASSSYAGTQGYGYTF. CDR3 coding DNA: TGTGCCAGCAGTTCTTACGCCGGGACACAAGGCTATGGCTACACCTTC.

The rearrangement links TRBV18 to TRBJ1-1, with 8 bases identical to TRBD1. CDR1 is KGHSH, CDR2 LQKENI, per germline. The ends lost 3 bases at V and 4 bases at J; junction bases unmatched: 10. This CDR3 comprises 16 residues. As DNA, the CDR3 is TGTGCCAGCTCACCCGAAAGGACAGGGATGTCCACTGAAGCTTTCTTT. Translation: CASSPERTGMSTEAFF.

The chain joins TRBV19 to TRBJ1-2; D gene ambiguous. The CDR3 sequence is 13 residues long. Deletions cut 5 bases from V and 5 bases from J, with 12 bases between. Germline CDR1 is LNHDA and CDR2 is SQIVND (reference sequence). The CDR3 nucleotides are TGTGCCAGTAGTTCTACCCGTCTTTATGGCTACACCTTC. Residues: CASSSTRLYGYTF.

The chain uses TRBV19 and TRBJ2-5, with 11 bases lining up with TRBD2. The J segment lost 0 bases and the V segment lost 6 bases, leaving 3 bases of the junction unmatched. The germline gives CDR1 LNHDA, CDR2 SQIVND (reference sequence). This CDR3 spans 15 amino acids. The chain's CDR3 is CASSPTSGDQETQYF. CDR3 coding DNA: TGTGCCAGTAGCCCGACTAGCGGGGACCAAGAGACCCAGTACTTC.

This clone occurred once. The chain joins TRBV25-1 to TRBJ1-5; D is uncertain. The V gene lost 0 bases and the J gene lost 8 bases, with 20 bases spanning the gap. This CDR3 comprises 17 residues. The germline V gene encodes CDR1 MGHDK and CDR2 SYGVNS. CDR3 DNA sequence: TGTGCCAGCAGTGAATATATTCTCCGGGGTTCTTTGGAGCCCCAGCATTTT. Amino acids: CASSEYILRGSLEPQHF.